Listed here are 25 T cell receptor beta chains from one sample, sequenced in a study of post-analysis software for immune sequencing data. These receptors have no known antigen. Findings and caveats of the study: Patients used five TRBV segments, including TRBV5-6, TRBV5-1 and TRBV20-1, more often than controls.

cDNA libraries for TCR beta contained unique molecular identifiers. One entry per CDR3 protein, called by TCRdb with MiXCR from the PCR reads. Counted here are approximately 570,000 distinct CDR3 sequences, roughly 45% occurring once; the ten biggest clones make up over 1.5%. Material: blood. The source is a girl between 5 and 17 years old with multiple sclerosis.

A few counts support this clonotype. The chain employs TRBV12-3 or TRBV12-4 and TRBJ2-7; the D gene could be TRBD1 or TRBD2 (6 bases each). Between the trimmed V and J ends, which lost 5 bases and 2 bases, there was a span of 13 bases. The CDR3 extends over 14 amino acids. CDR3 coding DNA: TGTGCCAGCAGTACAGGGAGGTTCGCCTACGAGCAGTACTTC. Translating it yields CASSTGRFAYEQYF.

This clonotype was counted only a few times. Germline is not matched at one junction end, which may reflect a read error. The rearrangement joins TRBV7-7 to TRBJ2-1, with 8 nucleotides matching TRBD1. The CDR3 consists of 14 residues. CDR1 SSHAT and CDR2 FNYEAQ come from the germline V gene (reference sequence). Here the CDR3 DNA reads TGTGCTAGCAGCATGGACAGGGTGGCCGATGAGCAGTTCTTC. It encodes CASSMDRVADEQFF.

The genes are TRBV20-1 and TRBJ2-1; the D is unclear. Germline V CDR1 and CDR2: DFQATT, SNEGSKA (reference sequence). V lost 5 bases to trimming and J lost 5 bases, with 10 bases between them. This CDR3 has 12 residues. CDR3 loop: CSAQQANNEQFF. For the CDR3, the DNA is TGCAGTGCTCAACAAGCCAACAATGAGCAGTTCTTC.

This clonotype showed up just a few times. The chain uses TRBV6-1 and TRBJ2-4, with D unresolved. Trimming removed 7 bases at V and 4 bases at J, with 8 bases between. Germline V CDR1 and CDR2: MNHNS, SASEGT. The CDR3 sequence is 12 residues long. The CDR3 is CASKPTKNIQYF. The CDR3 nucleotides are TGTGCCAGCAAACCGACAAAAAACATTCAGTACTTC.

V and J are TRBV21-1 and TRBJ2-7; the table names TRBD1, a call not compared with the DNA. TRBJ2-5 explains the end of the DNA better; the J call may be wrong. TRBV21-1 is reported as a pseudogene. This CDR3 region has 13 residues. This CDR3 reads CASSKGGGATQYF. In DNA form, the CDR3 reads TGTGCCAGCAGCAAGGGCGGGGGCGCGACCCAGTACTTC.

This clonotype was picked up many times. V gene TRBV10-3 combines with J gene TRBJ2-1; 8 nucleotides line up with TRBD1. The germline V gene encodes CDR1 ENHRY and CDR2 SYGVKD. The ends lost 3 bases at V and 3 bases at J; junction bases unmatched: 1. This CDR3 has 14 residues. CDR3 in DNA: TGTGCCATCAGTGATACAGGGGGCTACAATGAGCAGTTCTTC. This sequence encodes CAISDTGGYNEQFF.

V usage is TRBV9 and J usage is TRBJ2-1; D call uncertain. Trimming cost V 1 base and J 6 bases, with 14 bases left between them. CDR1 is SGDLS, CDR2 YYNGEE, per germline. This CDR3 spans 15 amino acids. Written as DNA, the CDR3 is TGTGCCAGCAGCGTACATGTCGGATCGTCCAATGAGCAGTTCTTC. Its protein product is CASSVHVGSSNEQFF.

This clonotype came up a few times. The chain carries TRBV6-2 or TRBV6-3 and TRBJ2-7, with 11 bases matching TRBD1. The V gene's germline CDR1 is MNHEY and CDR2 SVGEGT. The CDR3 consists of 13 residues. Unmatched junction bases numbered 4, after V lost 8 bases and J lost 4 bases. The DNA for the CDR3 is TGTGCCAGCCAGGACAGGGGGCTGTACGAGCAGTACTTC. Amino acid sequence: CASQDRGLYEQYF.

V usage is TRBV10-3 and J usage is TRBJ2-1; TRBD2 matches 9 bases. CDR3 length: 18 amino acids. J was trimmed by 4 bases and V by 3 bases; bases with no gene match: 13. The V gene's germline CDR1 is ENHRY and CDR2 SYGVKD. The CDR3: CAISEGAAGGRKYNEQFF. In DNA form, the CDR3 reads TGTGCCATCAGTGAAGGGGCAGCGGGAGGAAGGAAATACAATGAGCAGTTCTTC.

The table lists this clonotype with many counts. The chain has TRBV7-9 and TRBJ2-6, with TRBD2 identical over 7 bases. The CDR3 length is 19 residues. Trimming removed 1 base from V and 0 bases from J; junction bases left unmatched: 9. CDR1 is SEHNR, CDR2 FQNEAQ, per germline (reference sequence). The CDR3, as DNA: TGTGCCAGCAGCTTAGTCGGAGTATGGGGGGGCTCTGGGGCCAACGTCCTGACTTTC. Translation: CASSLVGVWGGSGANVLTF.

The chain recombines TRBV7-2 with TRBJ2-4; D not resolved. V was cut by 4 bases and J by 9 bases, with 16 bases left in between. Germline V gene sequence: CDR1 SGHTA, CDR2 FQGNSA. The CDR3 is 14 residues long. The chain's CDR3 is CASSSGPSWSIQYF. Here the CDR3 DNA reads TGTGCCAGCAGCTCAGGCCCCTCTTGGTCCATTCAGTACTTC.

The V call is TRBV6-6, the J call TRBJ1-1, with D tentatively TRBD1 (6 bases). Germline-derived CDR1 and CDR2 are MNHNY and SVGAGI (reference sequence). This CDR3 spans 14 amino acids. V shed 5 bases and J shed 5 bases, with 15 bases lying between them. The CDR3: CASSTSGQPTEAFF. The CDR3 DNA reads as TGTGCCAGCAGTACTTCAGGACAGCCAACTGAAGCTTTCTTT.

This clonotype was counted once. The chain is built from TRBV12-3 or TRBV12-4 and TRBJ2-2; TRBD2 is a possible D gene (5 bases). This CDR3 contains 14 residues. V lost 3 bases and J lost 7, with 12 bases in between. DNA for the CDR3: TGTGCCAGCAGTTTTAGGGAGCATCACGGGGAGCTGTTTTTT. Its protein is CASSFREHHGELFF.

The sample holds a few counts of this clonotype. DNA of the CDR3: TGCGCCAGCAGCTTGGGTCGGGGAAACATTCAGTACTTC. Its protein product is CASSLGRGNIQYF. The chain is built from TRBV5-1 and TRBJ2-4, with a tentative D call TRBD2 (5 bases). Germline-derived CDR1 and CDR2 are SGHRS and YFSETQ. The CDR3 is 13 amino acids. The V gene lost 0 bases and the J gene lost 6 bases, with 7 bases spanning the gap.

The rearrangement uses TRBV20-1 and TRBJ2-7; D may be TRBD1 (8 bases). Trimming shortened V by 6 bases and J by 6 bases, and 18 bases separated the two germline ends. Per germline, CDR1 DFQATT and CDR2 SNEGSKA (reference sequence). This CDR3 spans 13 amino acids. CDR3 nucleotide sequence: TGCAGTGCAGCGGGACAGGACTTTGGCGAGCAGTACTTC. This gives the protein CSAAGQDFGEQYF.

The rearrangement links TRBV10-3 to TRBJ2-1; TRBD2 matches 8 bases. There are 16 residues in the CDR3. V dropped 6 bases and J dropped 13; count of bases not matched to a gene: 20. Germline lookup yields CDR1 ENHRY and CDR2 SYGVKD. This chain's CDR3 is CAIRPATSDKQEAQFF. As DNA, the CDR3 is TGTGCCATCAGGCCGGCGACTAGCGATAAACAAGAGGCCCAGTTCTTC.

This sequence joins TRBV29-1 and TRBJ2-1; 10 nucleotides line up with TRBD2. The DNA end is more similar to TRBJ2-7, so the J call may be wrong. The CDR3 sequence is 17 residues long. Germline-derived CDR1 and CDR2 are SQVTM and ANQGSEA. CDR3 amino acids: CSVQALAGPRYGSEQYF. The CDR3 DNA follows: TGCAGCGTTCAGGCACTAGCGGGGCCCCGGTACGGAAGCGAGCAGTACTTC.

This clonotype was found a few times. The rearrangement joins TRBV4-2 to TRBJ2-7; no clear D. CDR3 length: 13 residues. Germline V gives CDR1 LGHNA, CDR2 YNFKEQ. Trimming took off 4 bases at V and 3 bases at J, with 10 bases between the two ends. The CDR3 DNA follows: TGTGCCAGCAGCCCCGAAGCGAACTACGAGCAGTACTTC. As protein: CASSPEANYEQYF.

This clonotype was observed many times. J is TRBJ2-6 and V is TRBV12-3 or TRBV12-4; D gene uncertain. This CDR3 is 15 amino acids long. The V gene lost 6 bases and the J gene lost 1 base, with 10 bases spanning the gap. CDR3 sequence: CASSLLSSGANVLTF. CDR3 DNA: TGTGCCAGCAGCTTGCTCTCTTCTGGGGCCAACGTCCTGACTTTC.

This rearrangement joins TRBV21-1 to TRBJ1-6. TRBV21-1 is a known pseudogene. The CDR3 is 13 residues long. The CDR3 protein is CASSKGGGELLHF. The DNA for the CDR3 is TGTGCCAGCAGCAAAGGAGGAGGGGAACTCCTCCACTTT.

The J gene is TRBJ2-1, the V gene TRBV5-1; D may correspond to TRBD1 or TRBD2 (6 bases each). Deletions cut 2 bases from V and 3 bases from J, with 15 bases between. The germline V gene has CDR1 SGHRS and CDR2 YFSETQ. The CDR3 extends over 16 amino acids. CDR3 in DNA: TGCGCCAGCAGCTTACTATCGGGGGCCTTCTACAATGAGCAGTTCTTC. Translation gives CASSLLSGAFYNEQFF. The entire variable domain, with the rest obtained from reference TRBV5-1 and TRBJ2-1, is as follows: KAGVTQTPRYLIKTRGQQVTLSCSPISGHRSVSWYQQTPGQGLQFLFEYFSETQRNKGNFPGRFSGRQFSNSRSEMNVSTLELGDSALYLCASSLLSGAFYNEQFFGPGTRLTVL.

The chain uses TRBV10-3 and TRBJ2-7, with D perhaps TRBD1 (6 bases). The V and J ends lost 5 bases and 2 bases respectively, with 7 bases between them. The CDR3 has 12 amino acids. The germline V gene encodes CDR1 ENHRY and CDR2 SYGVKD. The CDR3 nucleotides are TGTGCCATCAGTCGGGACACCTACGAGCAGTACTTC. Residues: CAISRDTYEQYF.

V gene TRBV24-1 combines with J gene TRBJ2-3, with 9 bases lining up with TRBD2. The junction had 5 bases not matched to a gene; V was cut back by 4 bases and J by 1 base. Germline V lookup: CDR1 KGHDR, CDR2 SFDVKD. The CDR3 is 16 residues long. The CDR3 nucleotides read TGTGCCACCAGTGAATCCCGGACTAGCGGCACAGATACGCAGTATTTT. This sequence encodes CATSESRTSGTDTQYF.

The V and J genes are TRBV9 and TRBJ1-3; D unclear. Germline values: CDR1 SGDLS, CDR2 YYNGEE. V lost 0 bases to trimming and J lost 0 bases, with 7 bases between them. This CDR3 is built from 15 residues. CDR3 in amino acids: CASSVDGSSGNTIYF. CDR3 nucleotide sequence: TGTGCCAGCAGCGTAGACGGGAGCTCTGGAAACACCATATATTTT.

The CDR3 DNA sequence: TGCAGTGCTACAAACCCTAGCGACTACAATGAGCAGTTCTTC. Amino acids: CSATNPSDYNEQFF. J is TRBJ2-1 and V is TRBV20-1; D perhaps matches TRBD2 (6 bases). The CDR3 sequence is 14 residues long. V shed 4 bases and J shed 3 bases, with 13 bases lying between them. The V gene's germline CDR1 is DFQATT and CDR2 SNEGSKA (reference sequence).